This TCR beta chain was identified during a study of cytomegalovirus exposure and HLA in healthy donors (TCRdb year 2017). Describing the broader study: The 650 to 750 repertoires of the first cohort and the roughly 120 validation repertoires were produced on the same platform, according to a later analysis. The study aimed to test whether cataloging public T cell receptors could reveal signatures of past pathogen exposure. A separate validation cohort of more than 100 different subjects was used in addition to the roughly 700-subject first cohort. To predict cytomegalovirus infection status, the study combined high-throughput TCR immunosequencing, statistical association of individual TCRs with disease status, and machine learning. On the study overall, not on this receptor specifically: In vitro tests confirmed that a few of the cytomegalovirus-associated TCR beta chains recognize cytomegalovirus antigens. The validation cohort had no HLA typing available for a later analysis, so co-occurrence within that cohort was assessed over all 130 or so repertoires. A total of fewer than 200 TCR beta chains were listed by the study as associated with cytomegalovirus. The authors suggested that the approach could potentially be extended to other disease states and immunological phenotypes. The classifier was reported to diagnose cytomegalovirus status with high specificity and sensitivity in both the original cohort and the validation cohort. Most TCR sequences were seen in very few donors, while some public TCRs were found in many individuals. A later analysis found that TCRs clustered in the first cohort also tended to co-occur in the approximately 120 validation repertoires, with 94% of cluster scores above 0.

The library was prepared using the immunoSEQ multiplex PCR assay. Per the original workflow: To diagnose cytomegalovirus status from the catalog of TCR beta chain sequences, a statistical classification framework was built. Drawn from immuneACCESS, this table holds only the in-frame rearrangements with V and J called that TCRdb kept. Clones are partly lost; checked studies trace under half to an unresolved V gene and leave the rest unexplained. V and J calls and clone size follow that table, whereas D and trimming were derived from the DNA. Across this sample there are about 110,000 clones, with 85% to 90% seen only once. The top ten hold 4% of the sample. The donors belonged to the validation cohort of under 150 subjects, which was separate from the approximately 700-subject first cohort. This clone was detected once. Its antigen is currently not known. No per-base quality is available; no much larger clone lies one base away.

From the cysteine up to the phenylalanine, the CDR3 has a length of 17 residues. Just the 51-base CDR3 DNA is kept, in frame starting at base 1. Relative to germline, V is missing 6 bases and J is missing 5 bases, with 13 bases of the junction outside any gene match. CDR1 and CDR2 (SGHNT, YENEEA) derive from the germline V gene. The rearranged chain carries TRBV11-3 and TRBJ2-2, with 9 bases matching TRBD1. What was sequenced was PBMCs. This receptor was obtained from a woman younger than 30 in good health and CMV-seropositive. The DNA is TGTGCCAGCAGTCCCTTTACAGGGGGCGCTCAGACCGGGGAGCTGTTTTTT. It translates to CASSPFTGGAQTGELFF.